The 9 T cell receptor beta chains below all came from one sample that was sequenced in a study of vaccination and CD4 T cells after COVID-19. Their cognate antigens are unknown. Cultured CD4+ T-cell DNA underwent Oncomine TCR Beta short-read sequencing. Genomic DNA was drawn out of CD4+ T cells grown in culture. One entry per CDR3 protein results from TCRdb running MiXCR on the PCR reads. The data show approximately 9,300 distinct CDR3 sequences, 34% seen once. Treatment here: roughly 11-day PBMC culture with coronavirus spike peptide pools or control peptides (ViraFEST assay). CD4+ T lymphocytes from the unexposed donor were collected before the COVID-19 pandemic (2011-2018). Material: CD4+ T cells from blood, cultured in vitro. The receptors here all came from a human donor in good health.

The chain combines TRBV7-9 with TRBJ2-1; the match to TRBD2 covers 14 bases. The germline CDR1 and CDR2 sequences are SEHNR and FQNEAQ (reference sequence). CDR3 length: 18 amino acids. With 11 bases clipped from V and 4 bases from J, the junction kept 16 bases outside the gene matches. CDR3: CAVRGTSGRSQKYNEQFF. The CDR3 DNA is TGTGCCGTAAGGGGGACTAGCGGGAGATCCCAAAAGTACAATGAGCAGTTCTTC.

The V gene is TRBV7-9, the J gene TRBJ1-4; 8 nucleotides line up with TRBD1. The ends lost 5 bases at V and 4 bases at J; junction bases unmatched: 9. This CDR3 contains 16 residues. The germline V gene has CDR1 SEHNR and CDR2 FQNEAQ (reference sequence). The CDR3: CASSRRRTGNNEKLFF. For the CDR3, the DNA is TGTGCCAGCAGCCGACGCCGGACAGGGAATAATGAAAAACTGTTTTTT.

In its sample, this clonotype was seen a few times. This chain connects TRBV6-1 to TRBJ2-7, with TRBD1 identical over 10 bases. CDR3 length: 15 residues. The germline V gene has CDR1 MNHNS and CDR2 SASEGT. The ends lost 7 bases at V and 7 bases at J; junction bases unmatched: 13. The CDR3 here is CASTTAGTGVGEQYF. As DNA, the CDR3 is TGTGCCAGCACCACCGCCGGGACAGGGGTGGGGGAGCAGTACTTC.

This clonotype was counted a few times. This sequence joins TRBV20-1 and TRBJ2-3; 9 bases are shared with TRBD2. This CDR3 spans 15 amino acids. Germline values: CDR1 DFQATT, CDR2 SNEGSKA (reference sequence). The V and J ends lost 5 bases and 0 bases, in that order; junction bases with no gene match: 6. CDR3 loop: CSALGLAASTDTQYF. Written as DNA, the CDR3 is TGCAGTGCTTTGGGACTAGCCGCTAGCACAGATACGCAGTATTTT.

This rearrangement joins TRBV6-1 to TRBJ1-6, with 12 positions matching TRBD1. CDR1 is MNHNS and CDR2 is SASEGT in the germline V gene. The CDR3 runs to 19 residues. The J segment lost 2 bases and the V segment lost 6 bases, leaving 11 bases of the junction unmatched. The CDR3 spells CASRLGTGGAGAYNSPLHF. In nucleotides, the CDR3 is TGTGCCAGCAGACTCGGGACAGGGGGCGCAGGCGCCTATAATTCACCCCTCCACTTT.

Written as DNA, the CDR3 is TGTGCCAGCAGCTCCGCTTTCAGCGGGTCTGCGAGCACAGATACGCAGTATTTT. Amino acids: CASSSAFSGSASTDTQYF. The V gene is TRBV7-6, the J gene TRBJ2-3, with D tentatively TRBD2 (6 bases). V was shortened by 4 bases and J by 0 bases, with 20 bases between the two germline ends. This CDR3 has 18 amino acids. Germline lookup yields CDR1 SGHVS and CDR2 FNYEAQ.

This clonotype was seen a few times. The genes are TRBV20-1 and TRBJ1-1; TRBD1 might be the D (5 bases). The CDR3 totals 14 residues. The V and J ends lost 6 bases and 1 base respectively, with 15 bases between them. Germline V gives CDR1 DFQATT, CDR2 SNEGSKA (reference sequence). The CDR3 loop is CSAPLQVRNTEAFF. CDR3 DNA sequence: TGCAGTGCCCCCCTACAGGTTAGGAACACTGAAGCTTTCTTT.

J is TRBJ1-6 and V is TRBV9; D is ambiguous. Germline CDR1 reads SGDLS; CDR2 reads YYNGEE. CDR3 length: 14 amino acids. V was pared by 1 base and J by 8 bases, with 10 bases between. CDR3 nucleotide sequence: TGTGCCAGCAGCGTAAGCGCGGGTGATTCACCCCTCCACTTT. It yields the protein CASSVSAGDSPLHF.

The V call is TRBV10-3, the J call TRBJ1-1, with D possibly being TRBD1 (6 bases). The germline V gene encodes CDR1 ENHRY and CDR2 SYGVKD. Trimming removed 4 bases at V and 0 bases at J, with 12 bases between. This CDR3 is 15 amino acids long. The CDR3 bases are TGTGCCATCAGTGGAACGGACAGAATGAACACTGAAGCTTTCTTT. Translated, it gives CAISGTDRMNTEAFF.